Given below is one T cell receptor (beta chain) in context. Its antigen remains undetermined. This sample was taken from a study of T cells expressing NK-cell markers (dated by TCRdb to the early 2020s). A note on the overall study: In sorted CD3+CD56+NKG2C+, CD3+CD56+NKG2C- and CD3+CD56-NKG2C+ T-cell subsets from 7 or 8 donors, TCR beta-chain repertoires were profiled. Among the eight sequenced donors, only one was HCMV-seronegative, while the other seven were HCMV-seropositive. Randomly selected healthy volunteers, three men and five women, were used as the eight sequenced donors. Libraries were sequenced as 2 x 150 bp reads on Illumina HiSeq 2000/2500, MiSeq or NextSeq. Findings and caveats that apply to the study as a whole: Those dominant clonotypes were again the most abundant among CD3+CD56-NKG2C+ cells in several donors, at about 25-65%. Whether the expanded NKG2C-expressing T cell clones were specific for HCMV antigens was left unclear. In several donors, the dominant CD3+CD56+NKG2C+ clonotypes were among the top 10 CD8+ clonotypes and accounted for about 1.0-7.5% of CD8+ T cells.

Sequenced using an Illumina HiSeq 2000. TCR beta cDNA libraries were prepared using 5'RACE template switching, which introduced a universal primer site and unique molecular identifiers. cDNA synthesis was primed from the TCR beta constant segment, followed by two successive PCR amplification steps. On the authors' methods: MIGEC was used to demultiplex reads and group the reads by UMI, and MiTCR was used to assemble and quantify clonotypes. To exclude erroneous sequences, only TCR cDNA sequences supported by at least two reads were retained. The tcR package was used for downstream repertoire analysis, and clonotypes were matched across fractions by CDR3 nucleotide sequence plus V segment. Antigen specificity was annotated against VDJdb with VDJmatch, allowing one amino acid substitution in CDR3. Once TCRdb had reprocessed the reads, it stored one entry per CDR3 protein sequence and supplied no DNA. These V and J calls rely on TCRdb rather than the paper's analysis. The table held for this sample gives 550,000 to 600,000 distinct CDR3 sequences. Approximately 4% of the sample lies in the top ten.

CDR1 and CDR2, per the germline V gene, are SGHRS and YFSETQ. Including cysteine and phenylalanine, the CDR3 has 15 amino acids. No DNA was logged. HCMV-specific IgG was detected in serum with a commercial ELISA kit to determine HCMV serostatus. Ficoll density gradient centrifugation was used to isolate peripheral blood mononuclear cells from blood. The chain is encoded by TRBV5-1 joined to TRBJ2-1; TCRdb's D call of TRBD1 is untestable without DNA. The receptor comes from a young man in good health. Donor details come from another sample of the same person, matched by shared clones. Sequences were obtained from blood T cells: a sorted CD56 or NKG2C T cell subset, CD4+ or CD8+ T cells, or bulk PBMC T cells (not recorded which). Here the CDR3 is given as CASSFSHGGTNEQFF.